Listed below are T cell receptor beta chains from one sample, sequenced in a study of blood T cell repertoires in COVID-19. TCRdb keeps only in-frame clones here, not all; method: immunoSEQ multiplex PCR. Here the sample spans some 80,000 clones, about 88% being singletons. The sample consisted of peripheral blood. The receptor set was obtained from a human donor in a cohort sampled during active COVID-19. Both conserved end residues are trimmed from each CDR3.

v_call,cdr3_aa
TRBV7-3,ASSAGTGRGRFMNTEAF
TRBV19,ASSRGRLAGGYEQY
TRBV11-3,ASSLSQGGETQY
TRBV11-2,ASSLEGGVTEAF
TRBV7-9,ASSLVGSSSGNTIY
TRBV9,ASGGGGRTEAF
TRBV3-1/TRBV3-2,ASSQDRNQPQH
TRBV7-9,ASSSQQGGEKLF
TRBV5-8,ASSLETGTGTMNTEAF
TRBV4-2,ASSQGLRRRGGSSTDTQY
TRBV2,ASSGGRLQETQY
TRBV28,ASRPNGGTYEQY
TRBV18,ASSPPGQVGEQY
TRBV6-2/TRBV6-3,ASTPGLAGADTQY
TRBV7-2,ASSLGQGVGQPQH
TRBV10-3,AISARDNNGSPLH
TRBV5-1,ASSRDRGGSPLH
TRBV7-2,ASSDRRGAGNVAF
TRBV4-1,ASSQEPGYEQY
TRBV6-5,ASSYFPRDYGYT
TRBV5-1,ASSLTAADTQY
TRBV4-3,ASSQDAQERYEQY
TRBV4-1,ASSQDRGQSYEQY
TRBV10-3,AIRLPGQGDYGYT
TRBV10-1,ASSQLQPTNTGELF
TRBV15,ATSRVSGGRTEAF
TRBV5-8,ASGGGIVAEAF
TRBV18,ASSPQERFSTRGNTIY
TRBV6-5,ASSYSVQLLGYEQY
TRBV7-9,ASSPRRGYEQY
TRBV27,ASSRPTGSTPYEQY
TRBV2,ASNLSSDEQY
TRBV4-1,ASSQVRGTSGSWELF
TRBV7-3,ASSLTPHGQGDPSNYGYT
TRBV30,AWSRGYSGMVTDTQY
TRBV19,ASSRDTDTQY
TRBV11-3,ASSSDRGVADTQY
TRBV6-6,ASSYSQGGTYEQY
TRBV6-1,ASSEDPSQVGEQY
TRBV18,ASSPLRGREGPNEKLF
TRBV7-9,ASSFRDRVYEQY
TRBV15,ATSGPLTSSYEQY
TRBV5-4,ASSRGGSAANYGYT
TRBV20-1,SGGRQETQY
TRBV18,ASSPTSGPFNEQF
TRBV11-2,ASSLGLGGYYEQY
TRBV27,ASSLRLAGGLGGELF
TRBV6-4,ASSAGAGANVLT
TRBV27,ASSQSGLLETQY
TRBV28,ASSFEQKNIQY
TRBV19,ASSIVSGEGPIYGYT
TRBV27,ASSAGQGAFAETQY